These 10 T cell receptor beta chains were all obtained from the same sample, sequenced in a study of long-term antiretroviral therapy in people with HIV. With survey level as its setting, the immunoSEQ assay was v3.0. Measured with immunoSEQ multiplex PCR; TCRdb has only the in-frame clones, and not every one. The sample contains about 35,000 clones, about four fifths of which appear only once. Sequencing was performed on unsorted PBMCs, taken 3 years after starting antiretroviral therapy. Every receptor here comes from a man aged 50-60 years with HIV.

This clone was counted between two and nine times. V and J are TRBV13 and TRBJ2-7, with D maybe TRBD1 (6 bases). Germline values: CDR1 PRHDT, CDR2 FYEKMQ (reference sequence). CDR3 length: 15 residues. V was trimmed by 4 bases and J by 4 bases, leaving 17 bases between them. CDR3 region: CASSSYRDTRYEQYF. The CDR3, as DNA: TGTGCCAGCAGCTCATACCGGGACACGCGATACGAGCAGTACTTC.

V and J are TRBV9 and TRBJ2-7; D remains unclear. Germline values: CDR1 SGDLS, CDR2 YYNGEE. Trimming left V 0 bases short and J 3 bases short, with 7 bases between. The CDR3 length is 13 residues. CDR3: CASSVGPGYEQYF. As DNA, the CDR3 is TGTGCCAGCAGCGTAGGCCCGGGCTACGAGCAGTACTTC.

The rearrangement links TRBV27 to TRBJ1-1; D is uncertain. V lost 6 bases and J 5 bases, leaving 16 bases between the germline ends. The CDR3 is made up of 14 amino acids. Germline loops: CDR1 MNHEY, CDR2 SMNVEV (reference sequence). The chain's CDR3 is CASSPQERRTEAFF. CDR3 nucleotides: TGTGCCAGCAGCCCCCAGGAAAGGAGGACTGAAGCTTTCTTT.

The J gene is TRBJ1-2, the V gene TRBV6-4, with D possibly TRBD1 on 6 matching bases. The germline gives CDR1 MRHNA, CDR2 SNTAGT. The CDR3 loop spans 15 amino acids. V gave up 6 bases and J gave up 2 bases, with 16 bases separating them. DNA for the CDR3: TGTGCCAGCAGCGCGGGACACTCGGCAAACTATGGCTACACCTTC. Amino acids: CASSAGHSANYGYTF.

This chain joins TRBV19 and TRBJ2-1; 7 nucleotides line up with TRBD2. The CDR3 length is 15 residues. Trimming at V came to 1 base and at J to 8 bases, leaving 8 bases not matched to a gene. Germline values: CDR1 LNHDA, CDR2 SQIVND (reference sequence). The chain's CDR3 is CASSIVTGGGYEQFF. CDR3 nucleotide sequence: TGTGCCAGTAGTATAGTAACGGGGGGTGGATATGAGCAGTTCTTC.

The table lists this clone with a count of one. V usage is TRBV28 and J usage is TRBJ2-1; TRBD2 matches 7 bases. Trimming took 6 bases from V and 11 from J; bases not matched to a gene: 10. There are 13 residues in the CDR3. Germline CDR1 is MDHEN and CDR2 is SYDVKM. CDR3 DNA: TGTGCCAGCAGACAAGGGTTGGGGGGGAAGCAGTTCTTC. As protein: CASRQGLGGKQFF.

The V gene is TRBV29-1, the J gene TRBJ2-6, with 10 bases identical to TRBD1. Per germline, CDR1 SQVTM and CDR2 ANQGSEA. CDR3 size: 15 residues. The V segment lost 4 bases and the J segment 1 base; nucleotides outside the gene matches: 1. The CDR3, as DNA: TGCAGCGTTGGGACAGGGGGATCTGGGGCCAACGTCCTGACTTTC. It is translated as CSVGTGGSGANVLTF.

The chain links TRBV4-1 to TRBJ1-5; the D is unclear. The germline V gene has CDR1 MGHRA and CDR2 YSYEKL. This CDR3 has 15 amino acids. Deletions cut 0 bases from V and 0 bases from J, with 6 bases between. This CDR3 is CASSQEHFSNQPQHF. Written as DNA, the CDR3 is TGCGCCAGCAGCCAAGAGCACTTTAGCAATCAGCCCCAGCATTTT.

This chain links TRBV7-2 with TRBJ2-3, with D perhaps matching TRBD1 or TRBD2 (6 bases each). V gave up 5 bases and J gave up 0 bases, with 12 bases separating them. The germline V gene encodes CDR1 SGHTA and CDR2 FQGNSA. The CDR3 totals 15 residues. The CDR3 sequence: CASSARGVSTDTQYF. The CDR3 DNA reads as TGTGCCAGCAGCGCTAGGGGGGTAAGCACAGATACGCAGTATTTT.

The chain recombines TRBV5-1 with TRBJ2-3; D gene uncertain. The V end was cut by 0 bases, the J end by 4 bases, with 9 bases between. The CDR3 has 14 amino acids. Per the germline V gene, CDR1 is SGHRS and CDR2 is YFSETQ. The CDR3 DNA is TGCGCCAGCAGCTTGGCTCAGCAGGCAGATACGCAGTATTTT. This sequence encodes CASSLAQQADTQYF.